The T cell receptor beta chain described here comes from a study of spatial heterogeneity in lung cancer. Study-wide results and limits: For expanded intratumoral alpha and beta TCRs, counts tracked tumor mutation counts.

TCRdb itself ran the 5' RACE reads through MiXCR, one entry per CDR3 protein. The sample contains about 1,900 distinct CDR3 sequences, 20% of which appear only once. Noted time point: sample taken at primary tumor resection. About this clonotype itself: Its antigen remains unknown.

This receptor was identified in a male donor with early-stage non-small cell lung cancer. Sample: lung tumor tissue, taken at surgery.

In DNA, the CDR3 is TGCAGTGCTAGAGATAAAGAATCTCAGCCCCAGCATTTT. Its protein is CSARDKESQPQHF. The chain uses TRBV20-1 and TRBJ1-5, with unresolved D. The CDR3 runs 13 residues. With 0 bases removed from V and 6 bases from J, the gap between germline ends came to 9 bases. In germline, CDR1 is DFQATT, CDR2 SNEGSKA (reference sequence).